The present T cell receptor (beta chain) was sequenced within a study of cytomegalovirus exposure and HLA in healthy donors (dated by TCRdb to 2016 to 2017). For the wider study: An earlier analysis of 550 to 700 of the donors reported 276 Gb of sequence data and 100 million to 140 million unique TCR beta sequences from about 179 million T cells. An earlier analysis of around 580 of the donors used high-throughput TCR beta sequencing to judge whether each TCR beta V gene segment behaved as functional or pseudogenic. Both class I and class II loci were covered by HLA typing, at four-digit resolution. In addition to the first cohort of approximately 650 subjects, a separate validation cohort of approximately 110 different subjects was used. A later genetic analysis used genome-wide SNP genotypes for about three fifths of the 666 donors, treating that subset as a discovery cohort. The aim of the study was to test whether cataloging public T cell receptors could identify signatures of past pathogen exposure. Across 398 genotyped donors of the cohort, an average of about 200,000 unique TCR beta nucleotide sequences per donor were sequenced, and roughly 20% of those sequences were non-productive. Among the roughly 400 genotyped donors, 75% to 90% belonged to the genetic ancestry cluster associated with self-reported Caucasian donors. To predict cytomegalovirus infection status, the study brought together high-throughput TCR immunosequencing, statistical association of individual TCRs with disease status, and machine learning. In a later analysis, previously published TCR beta repertoires from several hundred donors were re-analyzed and high-resolution HLA genotyping was added so that TCR occurrence patterns could be studied. An early release covering about 600 HLA-typed donors comprised about 320 gigabases of sequencing data and around 86 million unique TCR sequences. All discovery cohort repertoires had been generated using a single sequencing platform. Rather than drawing on any new phenotypic data, the later analysis identified candidate immune exposures from TCR beta sequences and the way those sequences occurred across donors. The number of typed donors differed by locus: about 629-640 for A, B, C, DRB1 and DQB1; 500 to 550 for DQA1; 606 for DPA1; and around 450 for DPB1. The T cell repertoires of around 730 subjects were profiled by immunosequencing and related to cytomegalovirus serostatus. Four or five DR-DQ haplotypes were handled as single units for association and clustering because linkage in the cohort was strong. Donor age, sex, ethnicity and CMV serostatus were collected together with the repertoire data.

The library relied on the immunoSEQ multiplex PCR assay. For the multiplex PCR, a mixture combining 60 forward primers for TCR Vbeta segments and 13 reverse primers for TCR Jbeta segments was used. Amplification of the CDR3 region of rearranged TCR beta genes was performed with a multiplex PCR assay on genomic DNA. Amplified TCR beta libraries were sequenced as 87-base-pair reads on the Illumina HiSeq System. Per the source publication's procedure: In a later analysis, approximately 74 million unique TCR beta chains were counted across the roughly 610 repertoires, and roughly 9.9 million of these chains were shared by at least two donors. Raw reads were error-corrected and collapsed into unique sequences by a nearest-neighbor algorithm in which closely related sequences were merged to remove PCR and sequencing errors. CDR3 sequences were aligned to IMGT reference sequences to assign V, D and J gene segments. Each retained sequence needed at least a six-nucleotide match to both a V gene segment and a J gene segment. Rearrangements were called productive when the CDR3 lacked stop codons and stayed in frame with V and J; all others were non-productive. Following IMGT convention, CDR3 was defined as the stretch from the second conserved V-encoded cysteine to the conserved J-encoded phenylalanine. In an earlier analysis of around 540 of the donors, sequences lacking an unambiguous match to a single V gene segment were excluded. An earlier analysis of 500 to 600 of the donors classified V segments as functional when productive rearrangements were above 56.7% and as segregating when the standard deviation between donors was above 5%. A statistical classification framework was developed to diagnose cytomegalovirus status using the catalog of TCR beta chain sequences. V and J gene assignment, in a later analysis, came from comparing TCR nucleotide sequences with IMGT/GENE-DB human TR gene sequences. Using the TCRdist pipeline, a later analysis assigned CDR3 sequences along with most-parsimonious VDJ recombination scenarios. In a later analysis, each TCR beta chain was defined by its CDR3 amino acid sequence together with its V-gene family, and reads lacking a unique V-gene family were excluded. A later analysis removed 500 to 600 highly shared, low-generation-probability nucleotide sequences to deal with suspected cross-contamination and a sequencing artifact. In a later analysis, a clonal expansion index for each public chain was calculated from normalized within-repertoire ranks of inferred template counts. In a later analysis, generation probabilities were computed with a VDJ recombination model fitted to out-of-frame rearrangements, and the resulting probabilities were checked against IGoR. In a later analysis, hypergeometric tests were used to score TCR-TCR, TCR-HLA and TCR-CMV co-occurrence, with a repertoire-size bias correction applied to TCR pairs. To estimate false discovery rates, a later analysis permuted the HLA or CMV assignments 20 times. A later analysis grouped co-occurring TCRs with DBSCAN, adding TCRdist sequence similarity when clustering within HLA-allele-positive subsets. Repertoires with fewer than 30,000 or more than 120,000 public chains, plus five repertoires with anomalous nucleotide sharing, were excluded from co-occurrence clustering. What TCRdb holds here is the immuneACCESS table cut down to in-frame rearrangements. Part of the clones is not present; checked against another copy, under half of the missing clones reflect an unresolved V gene, and the others are unexplained. For V, J and clone size, that table is used; D and trimming come from the DNA. Within this sample are over 200,000 clones, with 85% to 90% of them counted one time only. 1% to 1.5% of the sample is held by the ten biggest clonotypes.

A remark on this clone: Its antigen remains undetermined. No clone much larger than this one lies a single base away; base qualities are absent.

The germline V gene yields SGDLS for CDR1 and YYNGEE for CDR2. Including cysteine and phenylalanine, the CDR3 has 15 amino acids. Here the CDR3 DNA is all that survives: 45 bases in frame from base 1. The junction shows trimming of 7 bases on V and 3 bases on J, and the gene matches do not reach 9 bases of it. The research as a whole found: When HLA alleles, especially DR and DQ, strongly co-occurred, attributing TCR associations to individual alleles was difficult. In this cohort, only TCR beta chains were sequenced, and detectable features were limited by the absence of alpha or paired-chain data. The authors suggested that the approach could potentially be extended to other disease states and immunological phenotypes. Compared with the approximately 720-donor mean, donors in an Asian-associated ancestry cluster had fewer N-insertions in productive TCRs, according to a later genetic analysis. In a later analysis, several top co-occurrence clusters were reported to appear linked to parvovirus B19, influenza, CMV and Epstein-Barr virus. Specific HLA alleles were associated with 16,951 TCR beta sequences at a false discovery rate of 0.05 in a later analysis. For the cohort, immune exposure information was limited to CMV serostatus. The classifier was reported to diagnose cytomegalovirus status with high specificity and sensitivity in both the original cohort and the validation cohort. Because the 87-base-pair reads could not distinguish some IMGT-functional V segments, including TRBV6-2 and TRBV6-3, those segments were excluded. Because HLA typing was unavailable for some donors at each locus, only the typed subset was used in association tests. In a later analysis, most CMV-associated TCR beta chains were found to appear HLA-restricted, with HLA associations seemingly driven largely by CMV exposure. Correlated functional status among segregating V segments might reflect linkage disequilibrium, but an unknown experimental factor could not be ruled out. Seventeen rarely observed V segments, including chromosome 9 orphons, were excluded from the earlier analysis of about 500 of the donors because counts were too low. Most TCR sequences were observed very rarely across donors, whereas some public TCRs were present in many individuals. In vitro tests confirmed that a few of the cytomegalovirus-associated TCR beta chains recognize cytomegalovirus antigens. A total of about 150 TCR beta chains were listed by the study as associated with cytomegalovirus. A later analysis found that TCR association rates varied across HLA loci, with DRB1 alleles showing the most associated TCRs and HLA-C alleles the fewest. An earlier analysis of approximately 540 of the donors showed that most TCR beta V segments appeared in productive rearrangements either about 87% or about 30% of the time, which broadly matched IMGT annotations. A cluster of highly shared sequence variants was judged likely to represent a technical artifact of the sequencing pipeline. A further reported finding was that TCR beta sequences accurately predicted the HLA-A and HLA-B alleles for most subjects in the first cohort. In a later analysis, HLA-associated TCR beta chains showed more clonal expansion and lower generation probabilities than non-associated chains that were equally common. A later genetic analysis associated a missense DCLRE1C variant with V-gene and J-gene trimming of TCR beta chains, and an independent cohort replicated the association. Sequencing depth was assumed to be roughly uniform across donors in the presence/absence analyses, though that assumption may not hold.

The cohort comprised fewer than 700 healthy bone marrow donors. At the time of sampling, every cohort member was nominally healthy, though immune exposures that went unrecorded were likely present. Of the roughly 630 cohort members, about 270 had a positive CMV serostatus and 350 to 450 had a negative one, while no CMV serostatus was recorded for the donor. Every donor gave a peripheral blood sample, and the peripheral blood mononuclear cells from that sample were used for TCR beta sequencing. The Qiagen DNeasy Blood Extraction Kit was used to extract genomic DNA from the blood cell samples. This clonotype was sampled from a human donor in good health. Sample: PBMCs. In this chain, TRBV9 is recombined with TRBJ2-1, and 8 bases in between align with TRBD2. The CDR3 reads as follows: CASSTGGVVYNEQFF. DNA sequence: TGTGCCAGCTCGACGGGAGGGGTGGTCTACAATGAGCAGTTCTTC.